These 23 T cell receptor beta chains were sequenced from one sample in a study of T cells in Graves' hyperthyroidism and ophthalmopathy. Amplification of TCR beta CDR3 regions used RNA as the template. In the first-round RT-PCR of the TCR CDR3, the HTBI primer set was used. In TCRdb, the multiplex PCR reads were re-called with MiXCR into one record per CDR3 protein. The table lists around 340,000 distinct CDR3 sequences, 15% to 20% of them singletons. Specimen: blood. The source of these receptors is a woman in her thirties or forties with Graves' ophthalmopathy.

On this clonotype: A read error is possible here, since a much larger clone lies one base away. J is TRBJ1-5 and V is TRBV2; D not resolved. Germline assignment: CDR1 SNHLY and CDR2 FYNNEI. The CDR3 covers 13 residues. In DNA form, the CDR3 reads TGTACCAGCAAGGAGGGAGAGGGTCAGCCCCAGCATTTT. Protein sequence: CTSKEGEGQPQHF.

At least ten counts were recorded for this clonotype. The rearrangement joins TRBV9 to TRBJ1-1; 7 bases are shared with TRBD1. CDR1 is SGDLS and CDR2 is YYNGEE in the germline V gene. After removal of 4 bases from V and 3 bases from J, the junction contained 6 bases not matched to a gene. The CDR3 has 14 residues. The CDR3 DNA follows: TGTGCCAGCAGCCCGGGGACAGATTACACTGAAGCTTTCTTT. It yields the protein CASSPGTDYTEAFF.

This clonotype was seen many times. The chain links TRBV20-1 to TRBJ1-2; D is uncertain. Looked up from germline, CDR1 is DFQATT and CDR2 is SNEGSKA (reference sequence). The CDR3 consists of 13 residues. The germline V and J ends were trimmed by 5 bases and 4 bases, with 14 bases remaining between them. The DNA of the CDR3 is TGCAGTGCTCTCTTCGACGGGCGCTATGGCTACACCTTC. Protein: CSALFDGRYGYTF.

The chain joins TRBV30 to TRBJ2-5, with 9 bases fitting TRBD1. Per germline, CDR1 GTSNPN and CDR2 SVGIG (reference sequence). The V segment lost 3 bases and the J segment 5 bases; nucleotides outside the gene matches: 4. This CDR3 contains 13 residues. Here the CDR3 DNA reads TGTGCCTGGAGGGACAGGGGAACGGAGACCCAGTACTTC. As protein: CAWRDRGTETQYF.

In its sample, this clonotype was seen many times. This sequence joins TRBV30 and TRBJ2-2; D is uncertain. The CDR3 length is 13 residues. Germline CDR1 and CDR2: GTSNPN and SVGIG (reference sequence). V was clipped by 5 bases and J by 0 bases, with 7 bases between them. The CDR3 coding sequence is TGTGCCTGGCGGCCACCGAACACCGGGGAGCTGTTTTTT. This translates into CAWRPPNTGELFF.

The V call is TRBV7-8, the J call TRBJ2-7; D gene unclear. The CDR3 is 14 amino acids. Trimming stripped 3 bases from V and 1 base from J, with 10 bases between. CDR1 is SGHVS and CDR2 is FQNEAQ in the germline V gene. The CDR3 spells CASSFRATSYEQYF. The CDR3 bases are TGTGCCAGCAGCTTCCGAGCGACATCCTACGAGCAGTACTTC.

In this sample, this clonotype turned up a few times. This rearrangement joins TRBV12-5 to TRBJ2-5; the match to TRBD1 covers 12 bases. The CDR3 totals 16 residues. Germline trimming cut 6 bases from V and 7 bases from J; bases unmatched to any gene: 12. CDR1 is LGHNT, CDR2 FRNRAP, per germline. The CDR3, as DNA: TGTGCTAGTGGGGCGGGACAGGGGGCTTCCTTGGGGACCCAGTACTTC. Translated: CASGAGQGASLGTQYF.

The gene calls are TRBV6-1 and TRBJ1-1; D not resolved. The CDR3 sequence is 14 residues long. Germline V CDR1 and CDR2: MNHNS, SASEGT. The V end was cut by 6 bases, the J end by 1 base, with 12 bases between. CDR3 sequence: CASRGAGPNTEAFF. The DNA of the CDR3 is TGTGCCAGCAGGGGAGCGGGTCCGAACACTGAAGCTTTCTTT.

This clonotype was seen repeatedly, ten times or more. The chain combines TRBV19 with TRBJ1-2; TRBD1 matches 10 bases. V was clipped by 6 bases and J by 8 bases; unmatched bases: 9. CDR3 length: 14 amino acids. Germline V gene data show CDR1 as LNHDA and CDR2 as SQIVND (reference sequence). CDR3 residues: CASSPGQGPRGYTF. The CDR3, as DNA: TGTGCCAGTAGCCCGGGACAGGGGCCTAGAGGCTACACCTTC. The full variable domain, completed using reference TRBV19 and TRBJ1-2, is DGGITQSPKYLFRKEGQNVTLSCEQNLNHDAMYWYRQDPGQGLRLIYYSQIVNDFQKGDIAEGYSVSREKKESFPLTVTSAQKNPTAFYLCASSPGQGPRGYTFGSGTRLTVV.

Notes on this clonotype: A much more abundant neighbour one base away suggests this may be a read error. This chain joins TRBV10-2 and TRBJ2-7, with D maybe TRBD1 (6 bases). The CDR3 has 15 amino acids. From germline, CDR1 is WSHSY and CDR2 SAAADI. The CDR3 here is CVSSERSRGIYEQYF. The CDR3 nucleotides are TGCGTCAGCAGTGAGAGGAGCAGGGGAATTTACGAGCAGTACTTC.

This clonotype was seen many times. J is TRBJ2-1 and V is TRBV6-1; TRBD2 matches 15 bases. The CDR3 has 16 residues. Germline CDR1 MNHNS, CDR2 SASEGT. V lost 6 bases and J lost 9; bases outside the gene matches: 9. The CDR3: CASRDGLAGGLSEQFF. The CDR3 nucleotides read TGTGCCAGCAGGGATGGACTAGCGGGAGGGTTGAGTGAGCAGTTCTTC.

For this clonotype: A read error may produce the germline difference seen at one junction end. The V gene is TRBV20-1, the J gene TRBJ1-2; tentatively, D is TRBD1 (5 bases). CDR3 length: 14 residues. CDR1 is DFQATT, CDR2 SNEGSKA, per germline (reference sequence). The CDR3 reads CSARGRGHGYGYIF. The CDR3 region has the DNA TGCAGTGCTAGAGGTCGCGGACATGGCTATGGCTACATCTTC.

This clonotype appeared a single time. The chain uses TRBV10-3 and TRBJ2-6; 9 nucleotides line up with TRBD1. The CDR3 length is 17 residues. The ends lost 6 bases at V and 0 bases at J; junction bases unmatched: 6. Germline CDR1 ENHRY, CDR2 SYGVKD. The CDR3 loop is CAIRGDREVSGANVLTF. CDR3 DNA sequence: TGTGCCATCAGGGGGGACAGGGAGGTCTCTGGGGCCAACGTCCTGACTTTC.

This clonotype was detected many times. The V call is TRBV27, the J call TRBJ2-6, with 8 bases lining up with TRBD2. The CDR3 consists of 17 residues. The germline V gene has CDR1 MNHEY and CDR2 SMNVEV (reference sequence). Trimming at V came to 2 bases and at J to 0 bases, leaving 3 bases not matched to a gene. The DNA of the CDR3 is TGTGCCAGCAGTTTACTGAGCGGGAGCTCTGGGGCCAACGTCCTGACTTTC. Translation gives CASSLLSGSSGANVLTF.

This clonotype was recorded many times. The chain carries TRBV13 and TRBJ2-7; 14 bases agree with TRBD2. The ends lost 4 bases at V and 3 bases at J; junction bases unmatched: 14. The CDR3 consists of 19 residues. Germline lookup yields CDR1 PRHDT and CDR2 FYEKMQ (reference sequence). Here the CDR3 DNA reads TGTGCCAGCAGCTCACGACAGACTAGCGGGAGGGCCGGTAGCTACGAGCAGTACTTC. The encoded protein is CASSSRQTSGRAGSYEQYF.

V is TRBV11-2 and J is TRBJ2-1; no definite D call. CDR3 length: 13 amino acids. V was clipped by 6 bases and J by 3 bases, with 9 bases between them. Germline CDR1 SGHAT, CDR2 FQNNGV. This CDR3 is CASRPASYNEQFF. In nucleotides, the CDR3 is TGTGCCAGCAGGCCGGCCAGCTACAATGAGCAGTTCTTC. Combining the CDR3 with reference TRBV11-2 and TRBJ2-1 gives the whole variable domain EAGVAQSPRYKIIEKRQSVAFWCNPISGHATLYWYQQILGQGPKLLIQFQNNGVVDDSQLPKDRFSAERLKGVDSTLKIQPAKLEDSAVYLCASRPASYNEQFFGPGTRLTVL.

This clonotype appeared a few times. The V gene is TRBV20-1, the J gene TRBJ2-2; 7 bases fit TRBD1. The CDR3 runs 14 residues. CDR1 and CDR2 (germline): DFQATT, SNEGSKA (reference sequence). V shed 2 bases and J 7 bases; nucleotides not matched to a gene: 7. CDR3 DNA: TGCAGTGCTAGACACAGGGGAGTTGGCGGGGAGCTGTTTTTT. Amino acids: CSARHRGVGGELFF.

In this sample, this clonotype turned up many times. V is TRBV6-1 and J is TRBJ1-6; 7 bases agree with TRBD1. Looked up from germline, CDR1 is MNHNS and CDR2 is SASEGT. V shed 0 bases and J 10 bases; nucleotides not matched to a gene: 3. This CDR3 comprises 14 residues. The CDR3 protein is CASSEATGLSPLHF. CDR3 DNA: TGTGCCAGCAGTGAAGCGACAGGGCTGTCACCCCTCCACTTT.

This clonotype appeared many times. V usage is TRBV6-1 and J usage is TRBJ2-7, with 7 bases matching TRBD2. The CDR3 sequence is 15 residues long. Germline V lookup: CDR1 MNHNS, CDR2 SASEGT. Trimming took 1 base from V and 0 from J; bases not matched to a gene: 3. CDR3: CASSEETSDSYEQYF. CDR3 coding DNA: TGTGCCAGCAGTGAAGAAACTAGCGACTCCTACGAGCAGTACTTC.

In its sample, this clonotype was seen many times. The CDR3 DNA is TGCAGCGAGACGAGGACAGCGAACACTGAAGCTTTCTTT. It encodes CSETRTANTEAFF. The rearrangement links TRBV29-1 to TRBJ1-1; tentative D call: TRBD1 (6 bases). Trimming left V 7 bases short and J 1 base short, with 13 bases between. Germline values: CDR1 SQVTM, CDR2 ANQGSEA. CDR3 size: 13 residues. Variable domain in full (rest from reference TRBV29-1 and TRBJ1-1): SAVISQKPSRDICQRGTSLTIQCQVDSQVTMMFWYRQQPGQSLTLIATANQGSEATYESGFVIDKFPISRPNLTFSTLTVSNMSPEDSSIYLCSETRTANTEAFFGQGTRLTVV.

This clonotype showed up many times. The chain uses TRBV5-5 and TRBJ2-2; D remains unclear. The CDR3 loop spans 14 amino acids. In germline, CDR1 is SGHKS, CDR2 YYEKEE (reference sequence). V lost 0 bases and J 3 bases, leaving 6 bases between the germline ends. CDR3 amino acids: CASSLGSDTGELFF. The CDR3 DNA sequence: TGTGCCAGCAGCTTGGGGTCGGACACCGGGGAGCTGTTTTTT.

This clonotype was picked up many times. The genes are TRBV12-5 and TRBJ1-3; D might be TRBD1 (5 bases). The germline V gene has CDR1 LGHNT and CDR2 FRNRAP. Trimming removed 0 bases from V and 0 bases from J, with 15 bases in between. The CDR3 sequence is 18 residues long. The CDR3: CASGLVLGRNLSGNTIYF. In DNA, the CDR3 is TGTGCTAGTGGTTTGGTACTGGGACGGAATCTCTCTGGAAACACCATATATTTT.

This clonotype was counted ten times or more. The V gene is TRBV6-1, the J gene TRBJ2-7; perhaps TRBD1 as D (6 bases). Trimming took 1 base from V and 2 from J, leaving 15 bases between them. The CDR3 length is 16 residues. Germline lookup yields CDR1 MNHNS and CDR2 SASEGT. For the CDR3, the DNA is TGTGCCAGCAGTGAAGAAGCAGGGGAGAAAGCCTACGAGCAGTACTTC. Translated, it gives CASSEEAGEKAYEQYF.